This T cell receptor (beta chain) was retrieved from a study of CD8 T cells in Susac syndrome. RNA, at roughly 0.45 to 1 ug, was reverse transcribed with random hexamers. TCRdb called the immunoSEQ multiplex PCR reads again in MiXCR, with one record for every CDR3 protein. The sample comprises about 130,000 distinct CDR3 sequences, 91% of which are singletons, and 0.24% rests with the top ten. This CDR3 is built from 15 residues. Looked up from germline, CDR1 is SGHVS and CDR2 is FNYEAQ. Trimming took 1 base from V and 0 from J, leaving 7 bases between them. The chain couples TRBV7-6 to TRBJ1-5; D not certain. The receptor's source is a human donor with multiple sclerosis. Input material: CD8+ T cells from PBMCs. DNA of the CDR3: TGTGCCAGCAGCTTAGGAGATCTTAGCAATCAGCCCCAGCATTTT. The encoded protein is CASSLGDLSNQPQHF.